The clone carrying this T cell receptor beta chain was observed a few times. The data originate from a study of STAT5B mutations in CD4+ large granular lymphocyte leukemia. Profiled with immunoSEQ multiplex PCR; TCRdb holds only in-frame clones, not every one. The table includes over 35,000 clones, about four fifths detected once. Deletions cut 8 bases from V and 0 bases from J, with 7 bases between. This CDR3 comprises 12 residues. Germline V lookup: CDR1 ENHRY, CDR2 SYGVKD. The chain has TRBV10-3 and TRBJ1-1; the D is unclear. This clonotype was obtained from a human donor in good health. The material sequenced was CD4+ T cells from blood buffy coats. Here the CDR3 reads CAIGALNTEAFF. The CDR3 DNA follows: TGTGCCATCGGCGCATTGAACACTGAAGCTTTCTTT.